This T cell receptor beta chain was observed in a study of blood T cell repertoires in COVID-19. Across the whole study: Samples of COVID-19 (acute and convalescent) were obtained from the United States, Italy and Spain. PBMCs, B-cell-depleted T cells, or T cells were the source of the cDNA or gDNA that made up the material.

This CDR3 region has 15 residues. V lost 3 bases to trimming and J lost 0 bases; unmatched junction nucleotides: 4. Germline-derived CDR1 and CDR2 are SGDLS and YYNGEE. In the study's own analysis: Amplification of reference gene primers provided the estimated nucleated cell counts. The repertoire was sequenced with immunoSEQ multiplex PCR; TCRdb's copy has only in-frame clones and lacks some. V and J calls and clone size are copied from that table; D and trimming were computed from the DNA. The sample carries more than 150,000 clones, about four fifths recorded once. This TCR came from a man between 65 and 85 years old who had recovered from COVID-19. The sequenced sample consisted of peripheral blood. This chain uses TRBV9 with TRBJ2-3; 7 bases agree with TRBD1. CDR3 loop: CASSDGQVSTDTQYF. The CDR3 DNA follows: TGTGCCAGCAGCGACGGACAGGTTAGCACAGATACGCAGTATTTT.